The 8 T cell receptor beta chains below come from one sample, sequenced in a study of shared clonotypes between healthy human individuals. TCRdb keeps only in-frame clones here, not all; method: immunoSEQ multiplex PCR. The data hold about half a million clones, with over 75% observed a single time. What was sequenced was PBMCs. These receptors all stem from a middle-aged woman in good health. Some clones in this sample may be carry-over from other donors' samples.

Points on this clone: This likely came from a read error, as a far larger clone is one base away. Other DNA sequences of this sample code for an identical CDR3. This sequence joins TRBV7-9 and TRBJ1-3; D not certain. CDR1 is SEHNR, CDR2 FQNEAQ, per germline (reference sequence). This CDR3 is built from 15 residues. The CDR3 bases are TGTGCCAGCAGCTTATCGCCGAACTCTGGGAACACCATATATTTT. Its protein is CASSLSPNSGNTIYF.

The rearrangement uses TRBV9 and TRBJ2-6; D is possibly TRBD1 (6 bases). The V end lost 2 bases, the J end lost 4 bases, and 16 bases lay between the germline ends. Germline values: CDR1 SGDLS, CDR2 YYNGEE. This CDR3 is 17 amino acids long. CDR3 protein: CASSVRTGLAGANVLTF. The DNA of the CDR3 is TGTGCCAGCAGCGTGAGAACAGGGCTAGCCGGGGCCAACGTCCTGACTTTC.

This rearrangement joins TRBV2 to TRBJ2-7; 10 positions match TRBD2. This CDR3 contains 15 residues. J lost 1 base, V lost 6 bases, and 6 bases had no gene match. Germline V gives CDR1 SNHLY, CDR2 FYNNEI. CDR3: CASRPSGSKSYEQYF. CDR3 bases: TGTGCCAGCAGACCTAGCGGGAGTAAATCCTACGAGCAGTACTTC.

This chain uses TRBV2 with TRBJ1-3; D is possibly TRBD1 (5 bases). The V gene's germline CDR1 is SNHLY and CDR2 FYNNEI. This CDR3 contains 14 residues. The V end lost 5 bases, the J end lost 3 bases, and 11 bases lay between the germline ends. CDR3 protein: CASSPGGGGNTIYF. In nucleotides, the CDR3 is TGTGCCAGCAGTCCTGGGGGGGGTGGAAACACCATATATTTT. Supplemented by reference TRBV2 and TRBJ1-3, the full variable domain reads EPEVTQTPSHQVTQMGQEVILRCVPISNHLYFYWYRQILGQKVEFLVSFYNNEISEKSEIFDDQFSVERPDGSNFTLKIRSTKLEDSAMYFCASSPGGGGNTIYFGEGSWLTVV.

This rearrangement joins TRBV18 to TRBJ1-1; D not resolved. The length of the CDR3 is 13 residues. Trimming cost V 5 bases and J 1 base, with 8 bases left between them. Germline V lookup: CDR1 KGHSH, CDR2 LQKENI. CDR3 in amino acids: CASSKEGNTEAFF. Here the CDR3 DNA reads TGTGCCAGCTCAAAGGAAGGGAACACTGAAGCTTTCTTT.

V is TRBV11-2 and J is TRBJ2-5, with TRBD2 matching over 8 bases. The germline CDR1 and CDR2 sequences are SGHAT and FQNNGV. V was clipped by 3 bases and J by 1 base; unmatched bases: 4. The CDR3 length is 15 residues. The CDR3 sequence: CASSFSGGGQETQYF. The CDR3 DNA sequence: TGTGCCAGCAGCTTTTCGGGAGGGGGCCAAGAGACCCAGTACTTC.

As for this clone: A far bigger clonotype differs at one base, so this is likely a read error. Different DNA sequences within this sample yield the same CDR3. Here the CDR3 DNA reads TGTGCCAGCAGCTTGGCCGTAGCGGGAGGCCCCCAAGAGACCCAGTACTTC. Protein sequence: CASSLAVAGGPQETQYF. The chain carries TRBV5-1 and TRBJ2-5; TRBD2 aligns across 10 bases. CDR1 is SGHRS, CDR2 YFSETQ, per germline. There are 17 residues in the CDR3.

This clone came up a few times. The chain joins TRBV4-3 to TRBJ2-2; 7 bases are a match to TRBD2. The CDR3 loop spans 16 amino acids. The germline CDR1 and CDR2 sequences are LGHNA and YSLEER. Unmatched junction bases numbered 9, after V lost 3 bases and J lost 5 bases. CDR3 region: CASSHELWRGTGELFF. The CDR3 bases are TGCGCCAGCAGCCATGAACTCTGGCGGGGGACCGGGGAGCTGTTTTTT.